This TCR beta chain was identified in a study of Ad26.COV2.S vaccination and SARS-CoV-2 variants. Study-level results: From the TCR breadth and depth analyses, total T cell responses may have been underestimated.

The table came from immunoSEQ multiplex PCR; TCRdb's copy has only in-frame clones and leaves some out. This sample has about 370,000 clones, with less than 90% found just once. Specified treatment: approximately 18 received Ad26.COV2.S at low or high dose, single or two shots; roughly five received placebo; per-sample allocation not given. Collection of samples fell on day 63 after the first vaccine or placebo injection. Donor was an adult aged 18-55 years in Boston. The study used a vaccine consisting of an Ad26 vector that expressed Wuhan-strain SARS-CoV-2 spike. A note on this clone: Its specificity is not known.

The receptor comes from a person between 18 and 60 years old who received the Ad26.COV2.S COVID-19 vaccine or a placebo. Material: peripheral blood, obtained in a trial of Ad26.COV2.S vaccine versus placebo.

CDR3 sequence: CASSLASGDLYGYTF. For the CDR3, the DNA is TGCGCCAGCAGCTTGGCCTCAGGGGACCTCTATGGCTACACCTTC. The V and J genes are TRBV5-1 and TRBJ1-2, with D possibly TRBD1 on 6 matching bases. The CDR3 has 15 amino acids. In germline, CDR1 is SGHRS, CDR2 YFSETQ. The V end was cut by 0 bases, the J end by 4 bases, with 13 bases between.